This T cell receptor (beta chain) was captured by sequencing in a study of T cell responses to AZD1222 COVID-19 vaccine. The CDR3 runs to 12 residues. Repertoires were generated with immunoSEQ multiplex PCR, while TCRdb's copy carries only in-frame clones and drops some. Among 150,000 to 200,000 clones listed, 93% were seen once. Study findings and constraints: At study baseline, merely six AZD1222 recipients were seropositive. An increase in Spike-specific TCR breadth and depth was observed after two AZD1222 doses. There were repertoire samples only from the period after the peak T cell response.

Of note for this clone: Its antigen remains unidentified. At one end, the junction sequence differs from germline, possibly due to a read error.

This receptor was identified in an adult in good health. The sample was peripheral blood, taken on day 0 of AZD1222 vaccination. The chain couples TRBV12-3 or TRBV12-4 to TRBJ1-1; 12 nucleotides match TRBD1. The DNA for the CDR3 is TGTGCCAGCAGTTCCGGGACAGGGGGCGGTTACTTT. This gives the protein CASSSGTGGGYF.